Each of the 8 T cell receptor beta chains below was sequenced from the same sample in a study of cytomegalovirus exposure and HLA in healthy donors (dated by TCRdb to 2017 to 2019). Library preparation employed the immunoSEQ multiplex PCR assay. For the multiplex PCR, a mixture combining 60 forward primers for TCR Vbeta segments and 13 reverse primers for TCR Jbeta segments was used. TCRdb mirrors the immuneACCESS table, restricted to in-frame sequences. Some clones are absent from its copies; in checked studies, under half trace to an unresolved V gene, and the reason for the others is unknown. This sample holds over 130,000 clones; 80% to 85% were observed only once. 1.2% of the sample rests with the top ten. The sample taken for sequencing was PBMCs. Source of these receptors: a female donor in good health and CMV-seronegative.

This chain links TRBV18 with TRBJ2-5; the match to TRBD1 covers 9 bases. Trimming cost V 6 bases and J 5 bases; bases outside gene matches: 10. Germline V gives CDR1 KGHSH, CDR2 LQKENI. The length of the CDR3 is 15 residues. The CDR3 spells CASSQTTGGRETQYF. The CDR3 coding sequence is TGTGCCAGCTCCCAAACAACAGGGGGCAGGGAGACCCAGTACTTC. The full variable domain, with the rest looked up from reference TRBV18 and TRBJ2-5, is NAGVMQNPRHLVRRRGQEARLRCSPMKGHSHVYWYRQLPEEGLKFMVYLQKENIIDESGMPKERFSAEFPKEGPSILRIQQVVRGDSAAYFCASSQTTGGRETQYFGPGTRLLVL.

The chain employs TRBV21-1 and TRBJ1-4; the D call of TRBD1 is as the table states it, not checked on the DNA. TRBV21-1 is labeled a pseudogene. The CDR3 length is 12 residues. CDR3 sequence (DNA): TGTGCCAGCAGCGGACAAGCTTGGAAACTGTTTTTT. As protein: CASSGQAWKLFF.

This chain links TRBV19 with TRBJ2-1; TRBD2 matches 14 bases. The germline V gene encodes CDR1 LNHDA and CDR2 SQIVND (reference sequence). Trimming cost V 5 bases and J 6 bases; bases outside gene matches: 3. The CDR3 covers 15 residues. The CDR3: CASSPTSGRANEQFF. The CDR3 DNA reads as TGTGCCAGTAGTCCGACTAGCGGGAGGGCCAATGAGCAGTTCTTC.

This clone was counted between two and nine times. This chain uses TRBV30 with TRBJ1-4; D is ambiguous. Looked up from germline, CDR1 is GTSNPN and CDR2 is SVGIG (reference sequence). Deletions cut 4 bases from V and 3 bases from J, with 3 bases between. The CDR3 runs to 11 residues. CDR3 protein: CAWNSNEKLFF. The CDR3, as DNA: TGTGCCTGGAACTCTAATGAAAAACTGTTTTTT.

This chain connects TRBV5-1 to TRBJ1-1; 8 bases are shared with TRBD1. After removal of 1 base from V and 5 bases from J, the junction contained 10 bases not matched to a gene. The length of the CDR3 is 16 residues. In germline, CDR1 is SGHRS, CDR2 YFSETQ. CDR3 nucleotide sequence: TGCGCCAGCAGCTTGAGATCAGGACAGGGCAGAACTGAAGCTTTCTTT. Amino acids: CASSLRSGQGRTEAFF.

As concerns this clone: At the DNA level, this CDR3 is encoded by other sequences in the same sample as well. The chain employs TRBV7-9 and TRBJ2-5; the D is unclear. V was pared by 1 base and J by 4 bases, with 4 bases between. The CDR3 contains 12 residues. From germline, CDR1 is SEHNR and CDR2 FQNEAQ (reference sequence). The CDR3 region has the DNA TGTGCCAGCAGCTTAGATCGAGAGACCCAGTACTTC. Its translation is CASSLDRETQYF.

This clone appeared a single time. The chain carries TRBV19 and TRBJ2-1; the D gene is possibly TRBD1 (6 bases). The ends were cut back, 4 bases at V and 0 bases at J, with 13 bases in the middle. This CDR3 region has 16 residues. Germline assignment: CDR1 LNHDA and CDR2 SQIVND (reference sequence). The CDR3 is CASSKATGISYNEQFF. CDR3 nucleotides: TGTGCCAGTAGTAAAGCTACAGGGATCTCCTACAATGAGCAGTTCTTC.

The rearrangement uses TRBV27 and TRBJ2-6; TRBD2 aligns across 12 bases. Germline loops: CDR1 MNHEY, CDR2 SMNVEV (reference sequence). This CDR3 is built from 19 residues. The J segment lost 3 bases and the V segment lost 4 bases, leaving 10 bases of the junction unmatched. The CDR3 protein is CASSSLSSGRASGANVLTF. The CDR3 region has the DNA TGTGCCAGCAGTTCCCTCTCTAGCGGGAGGGCCAGTGGGGCCAACGTCCTGACTTTC.